Below are 21 T cell receptor beta chains sequenced from a single sample in a study of T cell repertoires in cytomegalovirus infection (dated by TCRdb to about 2019). Sequenced using an Illumina HiSeq 1500. In TCRdb, the public reads were trimmed at Q25 with fastp and aligned with MiXCR, with productive beta chains retained. Identical CDR3 protein sequences are pooled into one entry, listed with their most common genes and DNA. The table for this sample lists 480,000 or so distinct CDR3 sequences; 10% to 12% of them were counted only once. The biggest ten clones account for roughly 10% of the sample. The source material was PBMCs. These receptors were collected from a human donor in good health (CMV status not recorded). Some clones in this sample may be carry-over from other donors' samples.

This clonotype was recorded many times. The chain combines TRBV7-2 with TRBJ2-5; 8 bases map to TRBD2. Germline assignment: CDR1 SGHTA and CDR2 FQGNSA. This CDR3 has 16 residues. With 4 bases clipped from V and 7 bases from J, the junction kept 14 bases outside the gene matches. The CDR3 region has the DNA TGTGCCAGCAGCTCGGGGTCTGAACGGGAGGGCCGGACCCAGTACTTC. Translating it yields CASSSGSEREGRTQYF.

At least ten counts were recorded for this clonotype. This chain joins TRBV19 and TRBJ2-1, with 8 bases fitting TRBD2. Germline V lookup: CDR1 LNHDA, CDR2 SQIVND (reference sequence). V lost 9 bases to trimming and J lost 4 bases; unmatched junction nucleotides: 5. The CDR3 length is 13 residues. The CDR3 bases are TGTGCCAGCCGACTAGCGCCTTACAATGAGCAGTTCTTC. This gives the protein CASRLAPYNEQFF.

This clonotype was picked up many times. The gene calls are TRBV7-3 and TRBJ1-1; D remains ambiguous. V gave up 5 bases and J gave up 5 bases, with 12 bases separating them. Germline values: CDR1 SGHTA, CDR2 FQGTGA. This CDR3 is 13 amino acids long. As DNA, the CDR3 is TGTGCCAGCAGCCAGAAAGGGAGAACTGAAGCTTTCTTT. Amino acid sequence: CASSQKGRTEAFF.

In the case of this clonotype: One base away lies a much larger clone, so this may be a sequencing read error. The V and J genes are TRBV5-6 and TRBJ2-1; 7 bases are a match to TRBD1. Looked up from germline, CDR1 is SGHDT and CDR2 is YYEEEE. This CDR3 contains 15 residues. CDR3 loop: CAGSPGTEYYNEQFF. CDR3 in DNA: TGTGCCGGCAGCCCCGGGACAGAGTATTACAATGAGCAGTTCTTC.

There are many counts of this clonotype. The chain carries TRBV27 and TRBJ2-3, with D possibly matching TRBD1 (5 bases). This CDR3 is 16 amino acids long. V lost 5 bases to trimming and J lost 2 bases, with 17 bases between them. Germline CDR1 reads MNHEY; CDR2 reads SMNVEV (reference sequence). In nucleotides, the CDR3 is TGTGCCAGCAGTCCCAAACCGACAGCTCCCACAGATACGCAGTATTTT. Encoded protein: CASSPKPTAPTDTQYF.

The V and J genes are TRBV14 and TRBJ2-2, with D perhaps TRBD2 (5 bases). The CDR3 totals 17 residues. V gave up 4 bases and J gave up 1 base, with 16 bases separating them. In germline, CDR1 is SGHDN, CDR2 FVKESK. In nucleotides, the CDR3 is TGTGCCAGCAGCCTCCTTCGTAGCGACTTGAACACCGGGGAGCTGTTTTTT. Protein sequence: CASSLLRSDLNTGELFF.

V usage is TRBV4-2 and J usage is TRBJ2-7; 10 bases are a match to TRBD2. V shed 0 bases and J 3 bases; nucleotides not matched to a gene: 2. Per germline, CDR1 LGHNA and CDR2 YNFKEQ. This CDR3 region has 15 residues. CDR3 nucleotide sequence: TGTGCCAGCAGCCAAGAGGCTAGCGGGAGCTACGAGCAGTACTTC. This encodes CASSQEASGSYEQYF.

In its sample, this clonotype was seen a few times. V usage is TRBV29-1 and J usage is TRBJ1-2; TRBD1 is a possible D gene (5 bases). Germline CDR1 reads SQVTM; CDR2 reads ANQGSEA. Trimming removed 4 bases from V and 8 bases from J, with 14 bases in between. The CDR3 is 12 residues long. CDR3 sequence reads: CSVARGADGYTF. DNA for the CDR3: TGCAGCGTTGCGAGAGGGGCGGACGGCTACACCTTC.

This clonotype was detected ten times or more. The chain recombines TRBV7-2 with TRBJ2-7, with D possibly being TRBD2 (6 bases). Trimming took off 4 bases at V and 7 bases at J, with 11 bases between the two ends. Germline assignment: CDR1 SGHTA and CDR2 FQGNSA. The CDR3 length is 12 residues. The CDR3 DNA reads as TGTGCCAGCAGCTGGTATGGGGGGGAGCAGTACTTC. Residues: CASSWYGGEQYF.

This clonotype has ten or more counts. The rearrangement uses TRBV5-6 and TRBJ2-3, with TRBD2 matching 7 bases. The CDR3 is 17 amino acids. From germline, CDR1 is SGHDT and CDR2 YYEEEE. V lost 2 bases to trimming and J lost 2 bases; unmatched junction nucleotides: 11. CDR3 in amino acids: CASSFFSPSGPTDTQYF. The DNA of the CDR3 is TGTGCCAGCAGCTTCTTCAGTCCTAGCGGACCCACAGATACGCAGTATTTT.

Many counts were recorded for this clonotype. The chain uses TRBV11-2 and TRBJ2-7, with D possibly matching TRBD1 (5 bases). CDR1 and CDR2 from the germline V gene are SGHAT and FQNNGV. The CDR3 has 13 residues. V shed 3 bases and J shed 4 bases, with 10 bases lying between them. CDR3 region: CASSFERQYEQYF. The DNA of the CDR3 is TGTGCCAGCAGCTTCGAAAGACAGTACGAGCAGTACTTC.

J is TRBJ2-7 and V is TRBV3-1; 7 bases line up with TRBD1. CDR3 length: 14 residues. Germline trimming cut 5 bases from V and 6 bases from J; bases unmatched to any gene: 10. Germline V gene lookup returns CDR1 LGHDT and CDR2 YNNKEL (reference sequence). CDR3 in amino acids: CASSRGLDPREQYF. The CDR3 DNA sequence: TGTGCCAGCAGCAGGGGGCTGGACCCCCGCGAGCAGTACTTC.

This clonotype was found a few times. The chain joins TRBV5-4 to TRBJ2-2; 8 nucleotides agree with TRBD2. CDR3 length: 16 amino acids. The trim removed 0 bases at V and 4 bases at J, leaving 5 bases unmatched. The germline V gene has CDR1 SGHNT and CDR2 YYREEE (reference sequence). Here the CDR3 reads CASSLDVSGITGELFF. The CDR3 DNA sequence: TGTGCCAGCAGCTTGGATGTTAGCGGGATCACCGGGGAGCTGTTTTTT.

This clonotype was recorded at least ten times. The chain joins TRBV11-1 to TRBJ1-2; D unclear. CDR1 is SGHAT, CDR2 FQDESV, per germline (reference sequence). CDR3 length equals 15 residues. Trimming shortened V by 9 bases and J by 7 bases, and 24 bases separated the two germline ends. The CDR3 DNA reads as TGTGCCAGTCCAACGCCTCGACCCCTGACCTGTGGCTACACCTTC. Translation gives CASPTPRPLTCGYTF.

V is TRBV6-5 and J is TRBJ2-1; D tentatively fits TRBD1 or TRBD2 (6 bases each). There are 13 residues in the CDR3. V lost 7 bases to trimming and J lost 6 bases, with 13 bases between them. Germline V CDR1 and CDR2: MNHEY, SVGAGI. The CDR3 coding sequence is TGTGCCAGCAACAGGGACTCGTCCAATGAGCAGTTCTTC. It translates to CASNRDSSNEQFF.

V is TRBV5-4 and J is TRBJ1-2; 11 bases map to TRBD1. CDR3 length equals 14 residues. J gave up 6 bases and V 4 bases, and 5 bases lay outside the gene matches. Germline V gives CDR1 SGHNT, CDR2 YYREEE (reference sequence). CDR3 bases: TGTGCCAGCAGCCCCCCGGGACAGGGGGATGGCTACACCTTC. It encodes CASSPPGQGDGYTF.

The chain uses TRBV29-1 and TRBJ2-1; the D gene is possibly TRBD1 (6 bases). The V end was cut by 3 bases, the J end by 0 bases, with 15 bases between. From germline, CDR1 is SQVTM and CDR2 ANQGSEA. The CDR3 runs 16 residues. The CDR3 DNA follows: TGCAGCGTTGAGGGGTCTGGGGGCCGCTCCTACAATGAGCAGTTCTTC. This gives the protein CSVEGSGGRSYNEQFF.

This clonotype was counted at least ten times. The rearrangement joins TRBV11-2 to TRBJ1-2; 7 bases line up with TRBD1. The V gene's germline CDR1 is SGHAT and CDR2 FQNNGV. V shed 4 bases and J 1 base; nucleotides not matched to a gene: 9. This CDR3 has 16 amino acids. The DNA for the CDR3 is TGTGCCAGCAGCTCGACGACGACAGGGAATAACTATGGCTACACCTTC. This translates into CASSSTTTGNNYGYTF.

Comment on this clonotype: One junction end disagrees with the germline gene, perhaps due to a read error. The gene calls are TRBV5-1 and TRBJ2-1; D may match TRBD1 or TRBD2 (7 bases each). Germline CDR1 is SGHRS and CDR2 is YFSETQ. This CDR3 spans 15 amino acids. CDR3 bases: TGCGCCAGCAGTTTGGGAGGGGGCCACGGCAATGAGCAGTTCTTC. As protein: CASSLGGGHGNEQFF.

This clonotype was seen at least ten times. The V and J genes are TRBV4-2 and TRBJ2-2, with TRBD1 matching 8 bases. Germline V gives CDR1 LGHNA, CDR2 YNFKEQ. CDR3 length equals 16 residues. The V and J ends lost 3 bases and 4 bases, in that order; junction bases with no gene match: 7. The CDR3 coding sequence is TGTGCCAGCAGCCATGACGACAGGGGAAGCACCGGGGAGCTGTTTTTT. As protein: CASSHDDRGSTGELFF.

This clonotype was seen a few times. This sequence joins TRBV10-3 and TRBJ2-2; 7 bases fit TRBD2. V lost 0 bases to trimming and J lost 4 bases; unmatched junction nucleotides: 5. The germline gives CDR1 ENHRY, CDR2 SYGVKD. The CDR3 extends over 16 amino acids. CDR3 coding DNA: TGTGCCATCAGTGAGTCCAGCGGGAAGGGCACCGGGGAGCTGTTTTTT. It codes for CAISESSGKGTGELFF.